This is a list of T cell receptor beta chains from one sample in a study of T cells in Graves' hyperthyroidism and ophthalmopathy. Via MiXCR, TCRdb re-called the multiplex PCR reads, giving one row per CDR3 protein. This sample has under 350,000 distinct CDR3 sequences, with 25% to 30% found just once. The sample comprised blood. The source of these receptors is a man in his forties with Graves' hyperthyroidism that later progressed to Graves' ophthalmopathy. The CDR3 runs from the conserved cysteine through the conserved F or W. The D gene is left open where the match is weak. Part of the rows lack a size; the others show once, few, many or a class for expanded clones.

abundance,j_gene,v_gene,d_gene,CDR3nt,CDR3aa
NA,TRBJ1-1,TRBV29-1,TRBD1,TGCAGCGTTCCCGGTAGGGACAGGTTGGAAGCTTTCTTT,CSVPGRDRLEAFF
NA,TRBJ1-2,TRBV28,TRBD1,TGTGCCAGCAGCAAAGCCGGGACAGCTAACTATGGCTACACCTTC,CASSKAGTANYGYTF
many,TRBJ1-1,TRBV24-1,NA,TGTGCCACCAGTGAGGCGGCCAACACTGAAGCTTTCTTT,CATSEAANTEAFF
NA,TRBJ2-7,TRBV6-2/TRBV6-3,TRBD1,TGTGCCAGCAGTGTGCTGATTGGACAGGGTCGGAACGAGCAGTACTTC,CASSVLIGQGRNEQYF
many,TRBJ2-2,TRBV7-2,NA,TGTGCCAGCAGCTTAGCGGCTGGCAGGGCCGGGGAGCTGTTTTTT,CASSLAAGRAGELFF
NA,TRBJ1-2,TRBV6-1,NA,TGTGCCAGCAGTGAACTGGGTGTCTATGGCTACACCTTC,CASSELGVYGYTF
many,TRBJ2-7,TRBV7-9,NA,TGTGCCAGCAGCCCCCGTCCCTACGAGCAGTACTTC,CASSPRPYEQYF
many,TRBJ1-1,TRBV4-1,NA,TGCGCCAGCAGCCAAGAGAGGCATTTTTCAGCTTTCTTT,CASSQERHFSAFF
NA,TRBJ1-1,TRBV7-8,NA,TGTGCCAGCAGCTTAAGGACCACGGAGAACACTGAAGCTTTCTTT,CASSLRTTENTEAFF
many,TRBJ2-7,TRBV24-1,TRBD2,TGTGCCAATAGGACTAGCCCCTACGAGCAGTACTTC,CANRTSPYEQYF
NA,TRBJ2-5,TRBV20-1,TRBD2,TGCAGTGCTAGCCTAGCGGGAGTCCAAGAGACCCAGTACTTC,CSASLAGVQETQYF
few,TRBJ1-2,TRBV6-5,NA,TGTGCCAGCAGTTACACCAGGGATGAGGGCTACACCTTC,CASSYTRDEGYTF
few,TRBJ2-7,TRBV19,NA,TGTGCCAGTACTCTCTCGAGAGGCTCCTCCTACGAGCAGTACTTC,CASTLSRGSSYEQYF
few,TRBJ2-5,TRBV5-5,NA,TGTGCCAGCAGCTCCCTTACAGGTGTAGTTCAAGAGACCCAGTACTTC,CASSSLTGVVQETQYF
many,TRBJ2-2,TRBV3-1,NA,TGTGCCAGCAGCCAGTTTCAGAGTAACGGGGAGCTGTTTTTT,CASSQFQSNGELFF
many,TRBJ1-1,TRBV7-8,TRBD1,TGTGCCAGCAGCGTCCGGGACAGGGTAATGAACACTGAAGCTTTCTTT,CASSVRDRVMNTEAFF
many,TRBJ1-5,TRBV28,NA,TGTGCCAGCGCATATCGGATCAATCAGCCCCAGCATTTT,CASAYRINQPQHF
many,TRBJ2-2,TRBV20-1,TRBD2,TGCAGTGCTAGAGATTTCCGGGAGGGCCGCACCGGGGAGCTGTTTTTT,CSARDFREGRTGELFF
many,TRBJ1-1,TRBV12-3/TRBV12-4,NA,TGTGCCAGCAGTTTACCTGGGCCTGAAGCTTTCTTT,CASSLPGPEAFF
many,TRBJ2-7,TRBV11-2,TRBD2,TGTGCCAGCAGCTTAAGCGGGGGGGCCCACGAGCAGTACTTC,CASSLSGGAHEQYF
many,TRBJ2-5,TRBV24-1,TRBD2,TGTGCCACCCAGCGGGGGGGCCGAGAGACCCAGTACTTC,CATQRGGRETQYF
NA,TRBJ2-7,TRBV20-1,NA,TGCAGTGCTACGGACGGGTCCTACGAGCAGTACTTC,CSATDGSYEQYF
many,TRBJ2-7,TRBV6-2/TRBV6-3,NA,TGTGCCAGCAGTTACTCGGACCGCAATCCCTACGAGCAGTACTTC,CASSYSDRNPYEQYF
many,TRBJ2-5,TRBV5-1,NA,TGCGCCAGCAGCTGGGTGGGAACCGAGGTGGAGACCCAGTACTTC,CASSWVGTEVETQYF
NA,TRBJ1-1,TRBV27,NA,TGTGCCAGCAGTTCGGCCATAGGGGCTGAAGCTTTCTTT,CASSSAIGAEAFF
many,TRBJ1-2,TRBV2,NA,TGTGCCAGCAGTGTTCAAGGGGAGGGTTATGGCTACACCTTC,CASSVQGEGYGYTF
many,TRBJ2-5,TRBV29-1,NA,TGCAGCGTTCAGGGGTCAAAAGAGACCCAGTACTTC,CSVQGSKETQYF
many,TRBJ2-7,TRBV9,NA,TGTGCCAGCAGCGTAGAAGCAGCCGCCTACGAGCAGTACTTC,CASSVEAAAYEQYF
many,TRBJ1-6,TRBV6-1,NA,TGTGCCGTCCGAGAGGGAGGGACGGGTTCACCCCTCCACTTT,CAVREGGTGSPLHF
many,TRBJ2-5,TRBV10-3,NA,TGTGCCATCAGTGCGGGGGTCAGGGAAGAGACCCAGTACTTC,CAISAGVREETQYF
few,TRBJ1-5,TRBV30,NA,TGTGCCTGGAGGGGACGGGGCAATCAGCCCCAGCATTTT,CAWRGRGNQPQHF
many,TRBJ1-5,TRBV15,NA,TGTGCCACCAGCAGTGACCGGGGGAATCGTGGCGGCAATCAGCCCCAGCATTTT,CATSSDRGNRGGNQPQHF
many,TRBJ2-7,TRBV20-1,TRBD2,TGCAGTGCTAGGAGCGGGAGGGCCTCCTACGAGCAGTACTTC,CSARSGRASYEQYF
many,TRBJ1-1,TRBV19,NA,TGTGCCACCCGGGGGTTACCGGGACGGCAGAACACTGAAGCTTTCTTT,CATRGLPGRQNTEAFF
few,TRBJ2-7,TRBV6-5,TRBD1,TGTGCCAGCAGTTACAGGGGACAGGGAGGGTACGAGCAGTACTTC,CASSYRGQGGYEQYF
many,TRBJ2-5,TRBV28,TRBD1,TGTGCCAGCAGGTCCGGGACAGGGTATGAGACCCAGTACTTC,CASRSGTGYETQYF
many,TRBJ2-7,TRBV7-9,NA,TGTGCCAGCAGCTCAATCCTCGACTACGAGCAGTACTTC,CASSSILDYEQYF
many,TRBJ1-2,TRBV24-1,NA,TGTGCCACCAGTGATGGGGCCTTTATCGATGGCTACACCTTC,CATSDGAFIDGYTF
NA,TRBJ1-1,TRBV6-2/TRBV6-3,NA,TGTGCCAGCAGACACTCCCCTCCTGGTGCCCGCACTGAAGCTTTCTTT,CASRHSPPGARTEAFF
NA,TRBJ2-7,TRBV5-1,NA,TGCGCCAGCAGCTTGGGAGGTGGCGGCATCTCCTACGAGCAGTACTTC,CASSLGGGGISYEQYF
many,TRBJ2-5,TRBV28,NA,TGTGCCACCAGGTTGAGAGGAGAGACCCAGTACTTC,CATRLRGETQYF